This T cell receptor beta chain derives from a study of cytomegalovirus exposure and HLA in healthy donors. The PCR used 60 Vbeta and 13 Jbeta primers. Clones were sequenced by immunoSEQ multiplex PCR, and TCRdb holds only the in-frame ones, with some missing. Of about 200,000 clones listed, approximately 85% are singletons. With regard to this clone: The junction does not match germline at one end; this may be a read error.

What was sequenced was PBMCs. The source is a girl aged 5 to 17 in good health and CMV-seropositive.

CDR3 in DNA: TGTGCCAGCAACTTGGGACAGGGCGATGGCTACACCTTC. Translated, it gives CASNLGQGDGYTF. The chain uses TRBV5-6 and TRBJ1-2; 9 bases align to TRBD1. Germline V gene data show CDR1 as SGHDT and CDR2 as YYEEEE. The length of the CDR3 is 13 residues.